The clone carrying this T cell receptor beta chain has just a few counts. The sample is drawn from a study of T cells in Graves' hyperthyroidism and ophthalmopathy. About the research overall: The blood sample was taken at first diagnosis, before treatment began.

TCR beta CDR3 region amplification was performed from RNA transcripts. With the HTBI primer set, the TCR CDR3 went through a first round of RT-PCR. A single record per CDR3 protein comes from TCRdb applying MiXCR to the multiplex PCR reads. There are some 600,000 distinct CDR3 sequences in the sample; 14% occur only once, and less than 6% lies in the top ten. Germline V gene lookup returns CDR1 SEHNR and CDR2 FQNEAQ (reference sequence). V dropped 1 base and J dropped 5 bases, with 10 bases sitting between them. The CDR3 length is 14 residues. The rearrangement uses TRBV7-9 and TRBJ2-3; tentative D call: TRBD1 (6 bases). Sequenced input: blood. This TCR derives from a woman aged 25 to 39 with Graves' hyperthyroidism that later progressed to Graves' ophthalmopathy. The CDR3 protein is CASSLDRAGDTQYF. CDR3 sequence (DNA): TGTGCCAGCAGCTTAGACAGGGCTGGAGATACGCAGTATTTT. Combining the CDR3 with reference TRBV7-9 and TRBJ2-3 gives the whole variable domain DTGVSQNPRHKITKRGQNVTFRCDPISEHNRLYWYRQTLGQGPEFLTYFQNEAQLEKSRLLSDRFSAERPKGSFSTLEIQRTEQGDSAMYLCASSLDRAGDTQYFGPGTRLTVL.